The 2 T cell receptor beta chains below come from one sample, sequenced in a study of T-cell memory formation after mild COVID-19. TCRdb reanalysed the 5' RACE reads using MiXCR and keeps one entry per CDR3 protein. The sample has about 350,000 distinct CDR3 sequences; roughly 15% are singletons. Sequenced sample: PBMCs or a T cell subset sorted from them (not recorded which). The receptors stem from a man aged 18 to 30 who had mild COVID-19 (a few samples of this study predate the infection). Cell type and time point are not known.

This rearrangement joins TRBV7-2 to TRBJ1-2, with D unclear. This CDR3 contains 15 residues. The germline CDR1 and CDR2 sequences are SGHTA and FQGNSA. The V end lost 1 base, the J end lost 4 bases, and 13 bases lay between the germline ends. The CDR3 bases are TGTGCCAGCAGCTTAGTGGGCCCCTTGGGCTATGGCTACACCTTC. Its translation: CASSLVGPLGYGYTF. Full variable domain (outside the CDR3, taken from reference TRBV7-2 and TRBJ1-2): GAGVSQSPSNKVTEKGKDVELRCDPISGHTALYWYRQSLGQGLEFLIYFQGNSAPDKSGLPSDRFSAERTGGSVSTLTIQRTQQEDSAVYLCASSLVGPLGYGYTFGSGTRLTVV.

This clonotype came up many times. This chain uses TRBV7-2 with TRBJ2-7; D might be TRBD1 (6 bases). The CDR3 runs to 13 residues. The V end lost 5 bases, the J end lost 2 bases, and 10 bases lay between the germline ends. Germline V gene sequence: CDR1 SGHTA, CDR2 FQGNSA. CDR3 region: CASSRGQTYEQYF. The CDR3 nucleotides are TGTGCCAGCAGCAGAGGACAGACCTACGAGCAGTACTTC.